These 12 T cell receptor beta chains were sequenced from one sample in a study of blood T cells in healthy people across ages (dated by TCRdb to between 2014 and 2016). Library preparation used 5' RACE. Instrument on record: Illumina HiSeq 2500. A second 7 to 11 cycle PCR used a sample-barcoded 5' primer and a J-beta primer mix. TCRdb handled the public reads itself, with Q25 trimming in fastp and clone calling in MiXCR, and kept productive beta chains. Every distinct CDR3 protein forms one entry, paired with its most common genes and DNA. The sample includes about 930,000 distinct CDR3 sequences, with around 29% observed a single time. Jointly, the top ten make up roughly a tenth of the sample. In addition, the sample was reused for a study of T cells of mothers and their children.

Sample: blood. Receptor source: a middle-aged woman in good health.

The chain employs TRBV5-1 and TRBJ2-1, with D possibly being TRBD2 (6 bases). CDR3 size: 13 residues. CDR1 and CDR2 from the germline V gene are SGHRS and YFSETQ. V lost 10 bases, J lost 4 bases, and 15 bases lay in between. DNA for the CDR3: TGCGCCTGCTCCCCGGGACTTTACAATGAGCAGTTCTTC. Translating it yields CACSPGLYNEQFF.

This chain links TRBV12-3 or TRBV12-4 with TRBJ2-5, with no clear D. The germline V and J ends were trimmed by 4 bases and 3 bases, with 12 bases remaining between them. CDR3 length: 14 amino acids. As DNA, the CDR3 is TGTGCCAGCAGTTCTCGGGCAGGAAAAGAGACCCAGTACTTC. Protein sequence: CASSSRAGKETQYF.

The CDR3 bases are TGCAGTGCTAGAGACATGGCCAGGGGCGATGAGCAGTTCTTC. Encoded protein: CSARDMARGDEQFF. J is TRBJ2-1 and V is TRBV20-1; D possibly corresponds to TRBD1 (6 bases). Between the trimmed V and J ends, which lost 0 bases and 8 bases, there was a span of 14 bases. The CDR3 runs 14 residues. Per germline, CDR1 DFQATT and CDR2 SNEGSKA (reference sequence).

This clonotype was detected a few times. The gene calls are TRBV20-1 and TRBJ2-7; D possibly uses TRBD1 or TRBD2 (6 bases each). The V gene's germline CDR1 is DFQATT and CDR2 SNEGSKA (reference sequence). With 6 bases removed from V and 2 bases from J, the gap between germline ends came to 17 bases. This CDR3 is 14 amino acids long. This CDR3 reads CSAPIRGTTYEQYF. In nucleotides, the CDR3 is TGCAGTGCCCCCATCCGGGGGACAACCTACGAGCAGTACTTC.

This clonotype was detected only a few times. The chain uses TRBV18 and TRBJ2-3; D ambiguous. In germline, CDR1 is KGHSH, CDR2 LQKENI. The CDR3 runs 15 residues. The V and J ends lost 6 bases and 1 base respectively, with 14 bases between them. DNA for the CDR3: TGTGCCAGCTCCCTAAACAGTTGGGGCACAGATACGCAGTATTTT. Amino acid sequence: CASSLNSWGTDTQYF. The whole variable domain, remainder taken from reference TRBV18 and TRBJ2-3, is NAGVMQNPRHLVRRRGQEARLRCSPMKGHSHVYWYRQLPEEGLKFMVYLQKENIIDESGMPKERFSAEFPKEGPSILRIQQVVRGDSAAYFCASSLNSWGTDTQYFGPGTRLTVL.

This clonotype was counted many times. The chain employs TRBV6-2 or TRBV6-3 and TRBJ1-1, with a weak D call TRBD1 (5 bases). Trimming took 6 bases from V and 0 from J, leaving 14 bases between them. The germline gives CDR1 MNHEY, CDR2 SVGEGT. The CDR3 is 15 amino acids. DNA for the CDR3: TGTGCCAGCAGCAATCAGGGAAGTTTGAACACTGAAGCTTTCTTT. The encoded protein is CASSNQGSLNTEAFF.

This clonotype came up many times. This chain connects TRBV6-6 to TRBJ2-4; D is possibly TRBD2 (5 bases). The CDR3 has 14 residues. V lost 5 bases, J lost 6 bases, and 14 bases lay in between. Germline CDR1 and CDR2: MNHNY and SVGAGI (reference sequence). For the CDR3, the DNA is TGTGCCAGCAGTGAATCCTCTGGGAGAAACATTCAGTACTTC. Translating it yields CASSESSGRNIQYF.

This clonotype was detected ten times or more. This chain links TRBV6-7 with TRBJ1-6, with 9 bases aligning to TRBD1. TRBV6-7 belongs to the ORF category, with a function that is uncertain. CDR3 length equals 17 residues. V lost 11 bases, J lost 0 bases, and 11 bases stayed unmatched. For the CDR3, the DNA is TGTGCCCTTCTCCGGGACAGGGTGAGCTCCTATAATTCACCCCTCCACTTT. It translates to CALLRDRVSSYNSPLHF.

The chain recombines TRBV7-3 with TRBJ2-5; possibly TRBD2 for D (6 bases). The CDR3 consists of 15 residues. Germline CDR1 SGHTA, CDR2 FQGTGA. Trimming stripped 1 base from V and 11 bases from J, with 20 bases between. The CDR3 here is CASSLIGGDNNEQYF. DNA for the CDR3: TGTGCCAGCAGCTTAATCGGCGGGGATAACAATGAGCAGTACTTC.

The chain joins TRBV4-3 to TRBJ2-3, with TRBD1 matching over 8 bases. V lost 3 bases and J lost 8; bases outside the gene matches: 13. The CDR3 sequence is 16 residues long. CDR1 is LGHNA, CDR2 YSLEER, per germline. In DNA form, the CDR3 reads TGCGCCAGCAGCCAGGACAGGGCAGGGGGCGGGCGTACGCAGTATTTT. Amino acid sequence: CASSQDRAGGGRTQYF.

The chain employs TRBV4-3 and TRBJ1-2; 8 nucleotides align to TRBD1. In germline, CDR1 is LGHNA, CDR2 YSLEER. Trimming removed 1 base from V and 4 bases from J; junction bases left unmatched: 11. This CDR3 comprises 17 residues. CDR3 loop: CASSQAQRGQGLYGYTF. The CDR3 nucleotides read TGCGCCAGCAGCCAAGCCCAACGTGGACAGGGACTCTATGGCTACACCTTC.

J is TRBJ2-2 and V is TRBV3-1; D call uncertain. CDR1 is LGHDT, CDR2 YNNKEL, per germline (reference sequence). Trimming shortened V by 0 bases and J by 4 bases, and 9 bases separated the two germline ends. The CDR3 loop spans 15 amino acids. The CDR3 coding sequence is TGTGCCAGCAGCCAAGAGGCTAGTTTCACCGGGGAGCTGTTTTTT. Translating it yields CASSQEASFTGELFF.